This T cell receptor beta chain was observed in a study of T cell responses to AZD1222 COVID-19 vaccine. Here immunoSEQ multiplex PCR was the method, and the copy in TCRdb shows in-frame clones only, minus some. Seen here are about 75,000 clones, roughly 84% observed once, and the top ten hold around 19%. Whole-study results and caveats: In all cases, repertoires were sampled only after the peak T cell response. Donor demographics were predominantly white British with a female majority; clonal diversity may be underestimated.

This clone was picked up one time. Its cognate antigen is unknown. This sequence originates from an adult who received the AZD1222 COVID-19 vaccine. The sample in question was peripheral blood, obtained 28 days after the second AZD1222 dose.

The chain's CDR3 is CASRVILAAKNIQYF. Written as DNA, the CDR3 is TGTGCCAGCAGGGTCATTCTTGCTGCCAAAAACATTCAGTACTTC. The chain joins TRBV6-5 to TRBJ2-4; D ambiguous. V dropped 6 bases and J dropped 1 base, with 13 bases sitting between them. Germline V gene data show CDR1 as MNHEY and CDR2 as SVGAGI. The CDR3 covers 15 residues.